This T cell receptor beta chain was captured in a study of shared clonotypes between healthy human individuals. Study results and caveats: Rarefaction demonstrated incomplete sorted-subset sequencing despite large depth.

Sequencing was performed with immunoSEQ multiplex PCR; in TCRdb, only in-frame clones are kept and a portion is missing. This sample yields approximately 82,000 clones, of which about 61% are seen a single time; around 50% belongs to the top ten. There are 15 residues in the CDR3. The V and J ends lost 2 bases and 6 bases respectively, with 13 bases between them. Per the germline V gene, CDR1 is MDHEN and CDR2 is SYDVKM. A remark on this clone: Its antigen is still unknown.

The material sequenced was memory CD8+ T cells sorted from blood. The sample's subset: CD45RO+ cells pooled with CCR7-negative TemRA cells. The source of this sequence is a man aged 30-40 years in good health. This chain links TRBV28 with TRBJ2-2; D is possibly TRBD1 (5 bases). The CDR3 DNA reads TGTGCCAGCAGTTTAACGGTCAGGGTACCCGGGGAGCTGTTTTTT. It codes for CASSLTVRVPGELFF. Using reference TRBV28 and TRBJ2-2 for the parts outside the CDR3, the full variable domain is DVKVTQSSRYLVKRTGEKVFLECVQDMDHENMFWYRQDPGLGLRLIYFSYDVKMKEKGDIPEGYSVSREKKERFSLILESASTNQTSMYLCASSLTVRVPGELFFGEGSRLTVL.